This TCR beta chain was sequenced for a study of long-term antiretroviral therapy in people with HIV. Regarding the study as a whole: CDR3 lengths in HIV samples spanned a narrower range than controls. Absence of data on ART adherence, viral resistance or therapy changes was noted.

The CDR3 extends over 12 amino acids. The germline gives CDR1 SNHLY, CDR2 FYNNEI. The V gene lost 2 bases and the J gene lost 11 bases, with 12 bases spanning the gap. Concerning this clone: Its antigen is undetermined.

Sequencing relied on immunoSEQ assay v3.0, run at survey level. Profiling relied on immunoSEQ multiplex PCR, and the TCRdb table lists in-frame clones only, not all of them. The sample has about 20,000 clones; around four fifths are singletons. Specimen: unsorted PBMCs, collected roughly 4 years after starting antiretroviral therapy. This TCR came from a man aged 18 to 29 with HIV. V usage is TRBV2 and J usage is TRBJ1-1, with D possibly being TRBD1 (5 bases). The CDR3 coding sequence is TGTGCCAGCAGTGAACGGGACTCTAGGGCTTTCTTT. Encoded protein: CASSERDSRAFF.